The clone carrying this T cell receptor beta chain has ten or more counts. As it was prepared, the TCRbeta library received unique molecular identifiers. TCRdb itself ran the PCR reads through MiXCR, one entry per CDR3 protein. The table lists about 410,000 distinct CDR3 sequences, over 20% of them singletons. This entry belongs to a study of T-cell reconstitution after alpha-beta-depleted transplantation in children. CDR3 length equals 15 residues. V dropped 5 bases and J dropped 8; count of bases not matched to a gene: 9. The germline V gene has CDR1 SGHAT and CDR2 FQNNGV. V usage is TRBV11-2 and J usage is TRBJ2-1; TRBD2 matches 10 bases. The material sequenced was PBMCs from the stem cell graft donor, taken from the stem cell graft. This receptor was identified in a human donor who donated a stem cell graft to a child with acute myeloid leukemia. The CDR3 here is CASSPGLARGDEQFF. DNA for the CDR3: TGTGCCAGCAGCCCGGGACTAGCGCGGGGGGATGAGCAGTTCTTC.